This T cell receptor (beta chain) originates from a study of cytomegalovirus exposure and HLA in healthy donors. The germline CDR1 and CDR2 sequences are LNHDA and SQIVND (reference sequence). Trimming shortened V by 4 bases and J by 5 bases, and 11 bases separated the two germline ends. This CDR3 is built from 13 residues. Primers included in the PCR were 60 Vbeta and 13 Jbeta primers. Method: immunoSEQ multiplex PCR; TCRdb's copy keeps in-frame clones and lacks some. The table records fewer than 250,000 clones, 70% to 75% of them present only once. This clone was counted between two and nine times. The identical CDR3 is also encoded by other nucleotide sequences in the sample.

This chain links TRBV19 with TRBJ1-1, with D possibly being TRBD1 (6 bases). The TCR originated in a man in his thirties or forties in good health and CMV-seropositive. Sequences were obtained from PBMCs. The CDR3 nucleotides read TGTGCCAGTAGTACAGGGGAGAGAACTGAAGCTTTCTTT. Translated: CASSTGERTEAFF.